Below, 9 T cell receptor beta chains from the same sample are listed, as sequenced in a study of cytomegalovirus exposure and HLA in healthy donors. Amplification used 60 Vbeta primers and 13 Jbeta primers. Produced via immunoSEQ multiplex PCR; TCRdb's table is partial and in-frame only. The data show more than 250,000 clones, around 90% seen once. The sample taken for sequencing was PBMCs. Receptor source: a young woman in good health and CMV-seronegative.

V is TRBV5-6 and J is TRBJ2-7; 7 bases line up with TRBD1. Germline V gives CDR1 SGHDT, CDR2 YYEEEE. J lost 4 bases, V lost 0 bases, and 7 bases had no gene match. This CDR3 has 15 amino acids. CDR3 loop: CASSLVVGGGYEQYF. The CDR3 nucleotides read TGTGCCAGCAGCTTGGTGGTAGGGGGCGGGTACGAGCAGTACTTC.

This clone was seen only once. CDR3 in DNA: TGTGCCAGCAGTCAGGGGTTGAATGGCTACACCTTC. It specifies CASSQGLNGYTF. This rearrangement joins TRBV6-5 to TRBJ1-2; D possibly corresponds to TRBD1 (6 bases). The CDR3 contains 12 residues. The germline V gene has CDR1 MNHEY and CDR2 SVGAGI. V was trimmed by 5 bases and J by 6 bases, leaving 10 bases between them.

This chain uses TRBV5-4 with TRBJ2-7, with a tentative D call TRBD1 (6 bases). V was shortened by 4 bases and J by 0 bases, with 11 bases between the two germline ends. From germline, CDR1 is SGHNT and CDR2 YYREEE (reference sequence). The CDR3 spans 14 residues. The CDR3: CASSLGQPSYEQYF. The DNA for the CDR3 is TGTGCCAGCAGCCTAGGACAGCCCTCCTACGAGCAGTACTTC.

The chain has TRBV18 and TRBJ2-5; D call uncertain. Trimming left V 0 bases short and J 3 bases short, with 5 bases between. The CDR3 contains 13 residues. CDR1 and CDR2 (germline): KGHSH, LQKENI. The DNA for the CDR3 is TGTGCCAGCTCACCACCCATTGAAGAGACCCAGTACTTC. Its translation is CASSPPIEETQYF.

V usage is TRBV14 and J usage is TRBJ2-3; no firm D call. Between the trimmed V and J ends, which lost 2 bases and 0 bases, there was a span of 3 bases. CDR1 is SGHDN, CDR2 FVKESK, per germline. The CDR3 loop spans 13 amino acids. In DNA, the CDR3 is TGTGCCAGCAGCCAACTAAGCACAGATACGCAGTATTTT. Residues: CASSQLSTDTQYF.

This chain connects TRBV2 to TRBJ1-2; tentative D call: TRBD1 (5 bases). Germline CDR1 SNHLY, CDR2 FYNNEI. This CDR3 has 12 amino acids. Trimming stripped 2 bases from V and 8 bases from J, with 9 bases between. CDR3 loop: CASSEWRDGYTF. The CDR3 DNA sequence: TGTGCCAGCAGTGAATGGAGGGACGGCTACACCTTC.

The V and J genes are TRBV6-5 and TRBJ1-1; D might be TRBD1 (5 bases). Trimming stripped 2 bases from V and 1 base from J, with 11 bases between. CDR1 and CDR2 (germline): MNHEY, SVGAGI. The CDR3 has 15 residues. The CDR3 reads CASSYVGQENTEAFF. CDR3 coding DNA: TGTGCCAGCAGTTACGTGGGGCAGGAGAACACTGAAGCTTTCTTT.

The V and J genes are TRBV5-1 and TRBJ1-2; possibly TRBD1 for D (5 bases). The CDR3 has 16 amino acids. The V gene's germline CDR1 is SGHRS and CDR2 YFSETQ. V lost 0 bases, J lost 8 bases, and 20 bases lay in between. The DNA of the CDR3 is TGCGCCAGCAGCTTGGTTGGCAGGGTCGAAACTATCGGCTACACCTTC. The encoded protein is CASSLVGRVETIGYTF.

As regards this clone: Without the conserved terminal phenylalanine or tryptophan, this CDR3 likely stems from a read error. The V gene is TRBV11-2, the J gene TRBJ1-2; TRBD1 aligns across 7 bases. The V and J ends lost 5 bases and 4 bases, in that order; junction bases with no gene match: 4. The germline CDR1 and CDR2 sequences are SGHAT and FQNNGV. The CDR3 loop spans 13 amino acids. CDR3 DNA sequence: TGTGCCAGCAGCCCGACAGGGAGCTATGGCTACACCCTC. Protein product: CASSPTGSYGYTL.